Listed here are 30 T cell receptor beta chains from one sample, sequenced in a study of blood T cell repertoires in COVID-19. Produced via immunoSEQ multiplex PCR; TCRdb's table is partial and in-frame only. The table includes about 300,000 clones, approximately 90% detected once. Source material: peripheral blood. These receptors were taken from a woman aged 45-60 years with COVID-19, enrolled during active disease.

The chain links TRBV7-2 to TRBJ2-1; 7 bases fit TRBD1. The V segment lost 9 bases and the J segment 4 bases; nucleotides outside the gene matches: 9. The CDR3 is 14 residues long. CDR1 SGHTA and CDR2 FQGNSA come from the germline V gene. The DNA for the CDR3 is TGTGCCAGTGTTACAGGGGTAGGGTACAATGAGCAGTTCTTC. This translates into CASVTGVGYNEQFF.

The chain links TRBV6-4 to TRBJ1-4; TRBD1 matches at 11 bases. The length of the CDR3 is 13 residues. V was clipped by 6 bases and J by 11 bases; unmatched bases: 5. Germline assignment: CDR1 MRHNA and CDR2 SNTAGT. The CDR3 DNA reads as TGTGCCAGCAGCCCGGGACAGGGGGACAAACTGTTTTTT. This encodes CASSPGQGDKLFF.

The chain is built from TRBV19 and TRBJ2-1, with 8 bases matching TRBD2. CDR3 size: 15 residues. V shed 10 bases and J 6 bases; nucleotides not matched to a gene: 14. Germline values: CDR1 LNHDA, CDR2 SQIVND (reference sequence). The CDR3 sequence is CATVLEGLGFNEQFF. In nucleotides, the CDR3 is TGTGCCACTGTCTTAGAGGGACTAGGTTTCAATGAGCAGTTCTTC.

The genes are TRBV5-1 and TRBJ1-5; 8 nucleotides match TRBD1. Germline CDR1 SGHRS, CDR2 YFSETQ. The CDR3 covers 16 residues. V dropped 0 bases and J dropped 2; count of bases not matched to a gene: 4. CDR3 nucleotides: TGCGCCAGCAGCTTGGGAACAGGGGGTGGCAATCAGCCCCAGCATTTT. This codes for CASSLGTGGGNQPQHF.

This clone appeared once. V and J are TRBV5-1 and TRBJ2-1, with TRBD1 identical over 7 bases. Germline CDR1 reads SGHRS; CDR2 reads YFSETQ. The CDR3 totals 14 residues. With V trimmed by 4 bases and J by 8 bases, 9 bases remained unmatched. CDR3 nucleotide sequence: TGCGCCAGCAGCCAACAGGGGAAAGGCGATGAGCAGTTCTTC. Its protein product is CASSQQGKGDEQFF.

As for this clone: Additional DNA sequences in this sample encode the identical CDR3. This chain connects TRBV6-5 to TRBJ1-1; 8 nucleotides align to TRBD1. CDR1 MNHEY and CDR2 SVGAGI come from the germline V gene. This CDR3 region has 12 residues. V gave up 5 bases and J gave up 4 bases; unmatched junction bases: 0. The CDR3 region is CASSTGGTEAFF. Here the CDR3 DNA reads TGTGCCAGCAGTACAGGGGGCACTGAAGCTTTCTTT.

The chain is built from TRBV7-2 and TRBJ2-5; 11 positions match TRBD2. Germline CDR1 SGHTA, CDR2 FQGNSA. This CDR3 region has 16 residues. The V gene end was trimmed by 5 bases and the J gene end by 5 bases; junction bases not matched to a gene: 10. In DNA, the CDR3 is TGTGCCAGCAGCCTTGGAACTAGCGGGAGTAGGGAGACCCAGTACTTC. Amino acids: CASSLGTSGSRETQYF.

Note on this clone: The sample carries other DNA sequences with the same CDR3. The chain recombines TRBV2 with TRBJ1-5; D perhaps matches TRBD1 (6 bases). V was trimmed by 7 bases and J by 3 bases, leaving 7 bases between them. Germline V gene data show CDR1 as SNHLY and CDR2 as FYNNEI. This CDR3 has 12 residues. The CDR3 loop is CASNRDNQPQHF. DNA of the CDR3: TGTGCCAGCAACAGGGACAATCAGCCCCAGCATTTT.

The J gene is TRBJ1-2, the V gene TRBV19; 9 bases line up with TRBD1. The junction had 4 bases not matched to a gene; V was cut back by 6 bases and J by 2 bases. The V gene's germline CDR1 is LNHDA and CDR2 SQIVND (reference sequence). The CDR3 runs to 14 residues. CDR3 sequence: CASSRTGGNYGYTF. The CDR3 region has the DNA TGTGCCAGTAGCCGAACAGGGGGCAACTATGGCTACACCTTC.

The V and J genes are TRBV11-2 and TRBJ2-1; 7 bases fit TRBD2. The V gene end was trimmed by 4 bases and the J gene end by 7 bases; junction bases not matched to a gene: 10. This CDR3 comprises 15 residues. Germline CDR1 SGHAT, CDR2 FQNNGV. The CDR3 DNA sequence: TGTGCCAGCAGCTCCCGGGGGGAGCCGTATAATGAGCAGTTCTTC. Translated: CASSSRGEPYNEQFF.

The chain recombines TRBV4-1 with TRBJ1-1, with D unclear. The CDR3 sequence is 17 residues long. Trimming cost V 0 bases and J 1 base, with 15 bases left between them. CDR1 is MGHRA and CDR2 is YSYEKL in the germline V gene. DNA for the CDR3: TGCGCCAGCAGCCAAGATTGGCCAGTCCTTACGAACACTGAAGCTTTCTTT. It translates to CASSQDWPVLTNTEAFF.

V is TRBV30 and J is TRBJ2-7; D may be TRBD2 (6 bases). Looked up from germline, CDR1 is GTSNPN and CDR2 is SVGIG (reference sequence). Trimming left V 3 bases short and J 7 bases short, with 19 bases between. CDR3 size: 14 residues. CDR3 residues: CAWRGRRGLGEQYF. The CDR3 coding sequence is TGTGCCTGGAGGGGGAGGAGAGGGCTCGGAGAGCAGTACTTC.

The CDR3 DNA follows: TGTGCCAGCAGCTTTCAGCCGGGAATCACAGATACGCAGTATTTT. Protein product: CASSFQPGITDTQYF. The J gene is TRBJ2-3, the V gene TRBV7-9, with D tentatively TRBD2 (5 bases). The CDR3 has 15 amino acids. Per the germline V gene, CDR1 is SEHNR and CDR2 is FQNEAQ (reference sequence). Trimming left V 3 bases short and J 2 bases short, with 12 bases between.

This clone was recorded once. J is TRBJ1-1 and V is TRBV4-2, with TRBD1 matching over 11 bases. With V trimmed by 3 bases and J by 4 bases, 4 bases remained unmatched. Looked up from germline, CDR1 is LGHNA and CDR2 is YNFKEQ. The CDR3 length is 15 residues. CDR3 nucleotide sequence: TGTGCCAGCAGCCAGGCCGGGACAGGGGGCACTGAAGCTTTCTTT. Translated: CASSQAGTGGTEAFF.

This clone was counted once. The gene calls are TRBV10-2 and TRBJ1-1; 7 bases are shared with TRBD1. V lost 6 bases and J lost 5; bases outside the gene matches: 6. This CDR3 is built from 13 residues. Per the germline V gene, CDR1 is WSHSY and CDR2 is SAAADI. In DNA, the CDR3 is TGCGCCAGCAGCGAGGGGGCTTGGACTGAAGCTTTCTTT. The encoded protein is CASSEGAWTEAFF.

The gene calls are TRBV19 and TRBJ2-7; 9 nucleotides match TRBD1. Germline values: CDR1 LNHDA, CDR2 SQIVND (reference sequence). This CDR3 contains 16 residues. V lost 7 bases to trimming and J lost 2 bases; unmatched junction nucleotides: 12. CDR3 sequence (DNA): TGTGCCAGTAAGGGGAAAGGACAGGGGAGCACCTACGAGCAGTACTTC. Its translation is CASKGKGQGSTYEQYF.

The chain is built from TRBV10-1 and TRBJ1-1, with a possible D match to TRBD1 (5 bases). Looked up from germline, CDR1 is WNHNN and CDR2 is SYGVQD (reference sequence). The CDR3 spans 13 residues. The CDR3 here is CASADIENTEAFF. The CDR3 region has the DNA TGCGCGAGCGCGGACATAGAGAACACTGAAGCTTTCTTT.

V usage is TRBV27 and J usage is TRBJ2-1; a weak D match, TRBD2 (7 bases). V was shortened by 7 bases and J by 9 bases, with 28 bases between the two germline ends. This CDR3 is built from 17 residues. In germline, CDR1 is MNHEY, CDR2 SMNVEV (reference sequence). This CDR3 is CASIPLRGTTGSSEQFF. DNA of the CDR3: TGTGCCAGCATTCCTTTGAGGGGGACTACCGGGAGTTCTGAGCAGTTCTTC.

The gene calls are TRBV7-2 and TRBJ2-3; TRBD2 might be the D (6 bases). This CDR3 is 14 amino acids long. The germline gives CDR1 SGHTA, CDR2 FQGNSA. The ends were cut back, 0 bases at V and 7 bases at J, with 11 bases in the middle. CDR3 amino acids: CASSLATSLNTQYF. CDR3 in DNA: TGTGCCAGCAGCTTAGCGACTAGTCTGAATACGCAGTATTTT.

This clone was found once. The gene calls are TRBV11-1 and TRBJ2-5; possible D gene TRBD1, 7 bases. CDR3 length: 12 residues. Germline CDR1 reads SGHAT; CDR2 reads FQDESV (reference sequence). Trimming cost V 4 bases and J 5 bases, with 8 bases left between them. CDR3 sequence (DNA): TGTGCCAGCAGCTCAGGGGGGGAGACCCAGTACTTC. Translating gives CASSSGGETQYF.

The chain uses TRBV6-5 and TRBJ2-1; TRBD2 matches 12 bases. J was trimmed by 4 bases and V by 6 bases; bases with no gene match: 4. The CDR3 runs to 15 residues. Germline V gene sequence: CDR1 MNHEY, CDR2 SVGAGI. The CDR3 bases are TGTGCCAGCAGGCGGACTAGCGGGGATTACAATGAGCAGTTCTTC. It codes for CASRRTSGDYNEQFF.

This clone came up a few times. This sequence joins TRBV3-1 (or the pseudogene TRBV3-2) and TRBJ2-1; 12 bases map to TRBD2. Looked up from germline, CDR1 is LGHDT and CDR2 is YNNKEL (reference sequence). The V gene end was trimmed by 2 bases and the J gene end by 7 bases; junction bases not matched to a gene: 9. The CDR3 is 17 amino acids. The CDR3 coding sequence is TGTGCCAGCAGCCAACCGTCTAGCGGGAGGGCCGGGAATGAGCAGTTCTTC. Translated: CASSQPSSGRAGNEQFF.

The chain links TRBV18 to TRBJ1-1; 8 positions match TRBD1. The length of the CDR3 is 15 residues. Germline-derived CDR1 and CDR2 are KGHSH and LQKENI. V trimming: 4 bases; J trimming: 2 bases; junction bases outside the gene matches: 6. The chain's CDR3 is CASSHDRGTNTEAFF. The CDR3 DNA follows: TGTGCCAGCTCACACGACAGGGGAACTAACACTGAAGCTTTCTTT.

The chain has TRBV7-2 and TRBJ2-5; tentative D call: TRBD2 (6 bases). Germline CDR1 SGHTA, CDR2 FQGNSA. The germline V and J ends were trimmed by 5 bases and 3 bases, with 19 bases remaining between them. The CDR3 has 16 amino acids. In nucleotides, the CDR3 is TGTGCCAGCAGCCTAAGCGGGTTGGGAGGAGAAGAGACCCAGTACTTC. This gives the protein CASSLSGLGGEETQYF.

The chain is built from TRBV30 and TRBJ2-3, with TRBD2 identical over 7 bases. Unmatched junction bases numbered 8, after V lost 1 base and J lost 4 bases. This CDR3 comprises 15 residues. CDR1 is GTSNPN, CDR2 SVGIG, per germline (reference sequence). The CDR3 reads CAWSAGLEMSDTQYF. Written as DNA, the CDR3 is TGTGCCTGGAGTGCCGGACTAGAAATGTCAGATACGCAGTATTTT.

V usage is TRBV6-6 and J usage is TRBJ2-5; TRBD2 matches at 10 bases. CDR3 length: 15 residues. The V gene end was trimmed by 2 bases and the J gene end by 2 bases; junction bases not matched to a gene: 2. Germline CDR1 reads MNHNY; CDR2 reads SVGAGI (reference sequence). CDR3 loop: CASSYSGRDQETQYF. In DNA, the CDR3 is TGTGCCAGCAGTTACAGCGGGAGGGATCAAGAGACCCAGTACTTC.

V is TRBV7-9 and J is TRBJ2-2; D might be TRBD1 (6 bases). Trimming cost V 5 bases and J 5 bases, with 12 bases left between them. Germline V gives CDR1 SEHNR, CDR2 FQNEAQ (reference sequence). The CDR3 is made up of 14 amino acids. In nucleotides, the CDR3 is TGTGCCAGCAGCCGACTTACAGGGACCGGGGAGCTGTTTTTT. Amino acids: CASSRLTGTGELFF.

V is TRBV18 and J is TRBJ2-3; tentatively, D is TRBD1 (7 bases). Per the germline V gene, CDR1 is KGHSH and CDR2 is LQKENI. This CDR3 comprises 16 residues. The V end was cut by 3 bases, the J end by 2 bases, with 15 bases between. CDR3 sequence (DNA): TGTGCCAGCTCACCGCGCGGGACAGACCTCACAGATACGCAGTATTTT. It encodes CASSPRGTDLTDTQYF.

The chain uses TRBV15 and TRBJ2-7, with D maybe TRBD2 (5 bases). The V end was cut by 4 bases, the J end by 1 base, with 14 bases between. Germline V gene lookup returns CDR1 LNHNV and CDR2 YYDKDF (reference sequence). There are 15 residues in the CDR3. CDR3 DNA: TGTGCCACCAGCACTAGAGGCGGGTCTTCCTACGAGCAGTACTTC. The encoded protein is CATSTRGGSSYEQYF.

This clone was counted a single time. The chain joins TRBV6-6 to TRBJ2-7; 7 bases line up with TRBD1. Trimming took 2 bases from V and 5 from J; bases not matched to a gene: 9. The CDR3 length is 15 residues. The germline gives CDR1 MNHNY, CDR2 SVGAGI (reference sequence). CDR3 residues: CASSYGAGGRDEQYF. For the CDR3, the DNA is TGTGCCAGCAGTTACGGGGCAGGGGGTCGGGACGAGCAGTACTTC.